This T cell receptor (beta chain) is drawn from a study of response to subunit inactivated influenza vaccine. Points from the study as a whole: Few new T cells, the authors suggested, are recruited by each seasonal influenza vaccination.

TCRdb independently ran MiXCR on the RT-PCR reads; one entry per CDR3 protein. The table shows 300,000 to 350,000 distinct CDR3 sequences, with roughly 20% occurring only once. With 0 bases clipped from V and 0 bases from J, the junction kept 1 base outside the gene matches. Per germline, CDR1 GTSNPN and CDR2 SVGIG (reference sequence). This CDR3 has 15 residues. With respect to this clonotype: Its specificity is not known.

The origin of this receptor is a man aged 45 to 75 who received an inactivated influenza vaccine. V usage is TRBV30 and J usage is TRBJ2-1; TRBD2 matches 8 bases. Sequencing used PBMCs from blood, obtained approximately 20 months after vaccination. The CDR3 region is CAWSVRGGSYNEQFF. CDR3 nucleotides: TGTGCCTGGAGTGTACGGGGGGGCTCCTACAATGAGCAGTTCTTC.